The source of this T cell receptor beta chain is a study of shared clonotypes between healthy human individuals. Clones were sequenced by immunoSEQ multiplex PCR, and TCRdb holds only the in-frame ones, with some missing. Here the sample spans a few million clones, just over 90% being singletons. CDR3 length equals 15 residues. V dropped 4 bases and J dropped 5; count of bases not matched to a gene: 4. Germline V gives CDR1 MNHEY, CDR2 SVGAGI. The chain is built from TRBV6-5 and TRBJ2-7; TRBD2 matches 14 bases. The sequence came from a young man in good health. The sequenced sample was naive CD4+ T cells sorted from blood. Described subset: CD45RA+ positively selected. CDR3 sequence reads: CASSWGLAGVDEQYF. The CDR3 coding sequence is TGTGCCAGCAGTTGGGGACTAGCGGGAGTGGACGAGCAGTACTTC.